One sample yielded the 14 T cell receptor beta chains listed below, sequenced in a study of identical twins. From the 5' RACE reads, TCRdb called clonotypes with MiXCR, one entry per CDR3 protein. The repertoire holds 220,000 or so distinct CDR3 sequences, about 7.3% seen once, with more than 3% in the top ten. The sample was also linked to a second study, of yellow fever vaccine responses in identical twins.

Sequencing used memory (CD45RO+) T cells sorted from blood. The receptor set was obtained from a young woman in good health.

This clonotype was seen ten or more times. The chain uses TRBV6-5 and TRBJ1-2, with 9 bases identical to TRBD1. CDR1 is MNHEY, CDR2 SVGAGI, per germline. The junction had 9 bases not matched to a gene; V was cut back by 0 bases and J by 4 bases. The CDR3 extends over 17 amino acids. CDR3 DNA sequence: TGTGCCAGCAGTTACTCATCCGGGACAGGGTCTAGCTATGGCTACACCTTC. It yields the protein CASSYSSGTGSSYGYTF.

The chain combines TRBV10-2 with TRBJ1-2, with D tentatively TRBD1 (5 bases). The CDR3 is 14 amino acids. Germline V gene lookup returns CDR1 WSHSY and CDR2 SAAADI. Trimming removed 8 bases at V and 8 bases at J, with 21 bases between. The CDR3 DNA follows: TGCGCCAGCCGTACCGGGACGGGGGATTGGGGCTACACCTTC. Residues: CASRTGTGDWGYTF.

The table lists this clonotype with many counts. The rearrangement links TRBV6-1 to TRBJ1-4; maybe TRBD1 (6 bases). This CDR3 region has 14 residues. Germline V CDR1 and CDR2: MNHNS, SASEGT. V was shortened by 5 bases and J by 3 bases, with 10 bases between the two germline ends. CDR3 loop: CASSKQGSNEKLFF. The CDR3 region has the DNA TGTGCCAGCAGTAAACAGGGCTCTAATGAAAAACTGTTTTTT.

In this sample, this clonotype turned up a few times. The gene calls are TRBV5-6 and TRBJ1-4, with a tentative D call TRBD1 (5 bases). V lost 4 bases to trimming and J lost 7 bases, with 20 bases between them. From germline, CDR1 is SGHDT and CDR2 YYEEEE. CDR3 length equals 16 residues. The CDR3 DNA sequence: TGTGCCAGCAGCCGCGGGGCAGGGAATGTGGGTGAAAAACTGTTTTTT. Its translation is CASSRGAGNVGEKLFF.

This clonotype was observed at least ten times. The genes are TRBV12-3 or TRBV12-4 and TRBJ1-5; TRBD1 might be the D (5 bases). The CDR3 extends over 13 amino acids. The germline V and J ends were trimmed by 8 bases and 1 base, with 9 bases remaining between them. The DNA of the CDR3 is TGTGCCAGCGGGGCCTCCAGCAATCAGCCCCAGCATTTT. Amino acids: CASGASSNQPQHF.

In its sample, this clonotype was seen a few times. The chain carries TRBV4-1 and TRBJ2-1, with 7 bases fitting TRBD1. V was pared by 4 bases and J by 5 bases, with 8 bases of the junction left unmatched. CDR3 length equals 15 residues. Germline V gene data show CDR1 as MGHRA and CDR2 as YSYEKL. The CDR3 region has the DNA TGCGCCAGCAGCCCTCCCGGGACAGTTAACAATGAGCAGTTCTTC. Amino acids: CASSPPGTVNNEQFF.

This clonotype was observed a few times. The chain joins TRBV18 to TRBJ2-1, with 9 bases fitting TRBD2. The CDR3 extends over 17 amino acids. The V segment lost 2 bases and the J segment 0 bases; nucleotides outside the gene matches: 5. Germline CDR1 is KGHSH and CDR2 is LQKENI. The CDR3 here is CASSPRLAGISYNEQFF. The DNA for the CDR3 is TGTGCCAGCTCACCAAGGCTAGCGGGGATCTCCTACAATGAGCAGTTCTTC.

This clonotype was picked up a small number of times. This sequence joins TRBV20-1 and TRBJ2-1; 10 bases match TRBD2. The V gene end was trimmed by 1 base and the J gene end by 0 bases; junction bases not matched to a gene: 12. Germline V gene sequence: CDR1 DFQATT, CDR2 SNEGSKA (reference sequence). CDR3 length: 19 amino acids. CDR3 DNA sequence: TGCAGTGCTAGAGCTCGGGCTAGCGGGAGAGCCAGCTCCTACAATGAGCAGTTCTTC. This translates into CSARARASGRASSYNEQFF.

This clonotype was found a few times. The chain uses TRBV19 and TRBJ2-7; 7 positions agree with TRBD1. The J segment lost 2 bases and the V segment lost 3 bases, leaving 10 bases of the junction unmatched. Germline loops: CDR1 LNHDA, CDR2 SQIVND (reference sequence). This CDR3 has 16 residues. CDR3 sequence reads: CASSIYPGQPPYEQYF. For the CDR3, the DNA is TGTGCCAGTAGTATTTATCCGGGACAGCCCCCCTACGAGCAGTACTTC.

This chain uses TRBV29-1 with TRBJ2-1, with 8 bases aligning to TRBD2. This CDR3 comprises 16 residues. J gave up 2 bases and V 0 bases, and 6 bases lay outside the gene matches. Germline V gene data show CDR1 as SQVTM and CDR2 as ANQGSEA. Here the CDR3 reads CSVEEGGLATYNEQFF. The CDR3 DNA follows: TGCAGCGTTGAAGAGGGAGGACTAGCAACCTACAATGAGCAGTTCTTC.

In its sample, this clonotype was seen many times. This chain connects TRBV12-3 or TRBV12-4 to TRBJ2-2; D tentatively reads TRBD1 or TRBD2 (5 bases each). Deletions cut 2 bases from V and 5 bases from J, with 18 bases between. The CDR3 spans 17 residues. CDR3 in DNA: TGTGCCAGCAGTTTAATGGGGTGGGGGAGTGGGACCGGGGAGCTGTTTTTT. Translating gives CASSLMGWGSGTGELFF.

This clonotype was recorded at least ten times. The V gene is TRBV29-1, the J gene TRBJ2-1, with 12 bases identical to TRBD2. The CDR3 extends over 14 amino acids. J was trimmed by 6 bases and V by 4 bases; bases with no gene match: 4. Germline V gene sequence: CDR1 SQVTM, CDR2 ANQGSEA. The CDR3: CSVVGLAGPNEQFF. DNA of the CDR3: TGCAGCGTTGTTGGACTAGCGGGGCCCAATGAGCAGTTCTTC.

A remark on this clonotype: The junction and the germline gene differ at one end; a read error may be behind it. This chain uses TRBV20-1 with TRBJ2-2, with TRBD2 as a possible D gene (5 bases). Germline values: CDR1 DFQATT, CDR2 SNEGSKA (reference sequence). The CDR3 is made up of 16 amino acids. The CDR3 bases are TGCTGTGCTAGACCCCCGACTACCGCGAACACCGGGGAGCTGTTTTTT. This encodes CCARPPTTANTGELFF.

This clonotype has ten or more counts. The chain combines TRBV3-1 with TRBJ1-2; 7 bases align to TRBD1. Trimming cost V 5 bases and J 3 bases; bases outside gene matches: 3. Germline CDR1 LGHDT, CDR2 YNNKEL (reference sequence). This CDR3 is built from 13 residues. The CDR3 DNA reads TGTGCCAGCAGCGTTACAGGGGACTATGGCTACACCTTC. It specifies CASSVTGDYGYTF.